This T cell receptor beta chain is from a study of CD8+CD57+ T cells in acquired aplastic anemia. In its sample, this clonotype was seen many times. From germline, CDR1 is SGHRS and CDR2 YFSETQ. Trimming stripped 4 bases from V and 7 bases from J, with 12 bases between. The CDR3 length is 14 residues. TCR beta VDJ and CDR3 were profiled, and genomic DNA was the template. One entry per CDR3 protein, called by TCRdb with MiXCR from the reads. The sample holds around 180,000 distinct CDR3 sequences, around 50% seen once. Individuals selected for sequencing had exhibited CD8+CD57+ cell expansion on flow cytometry.

The TCR was taken from a human donor with aplastic anemia. The chain employs TRBV5-1 and TRBJ1-6; no firm D call. Sequenced input: sorted CD4+, CD8+, or CD8+CD57+ T cells (not recorded which) from PBMCs. The CDR3 sequence: CASSLIGENSPLHF. Here the CDR3 DNA reads TGCGCCAGCAGCCTGATCGGGGAAAATTCACCCCTCCACTTT.